This TCR beta chain was profiled in a study of T-cell reconstitution after alpha-beta-depleted transplantation in children. Study conclusions and caveats: After transplant, at about two months, alpha-beta T cells were reportedly derived from several hundred expanded graft clones.

The TCRbeta library incorporated unique molecular identifiers. TCRdb ran MiXCR on the PCR reads and lists one entry per CDR3 protein. The sample carries over 200,000 distinct CDR3 sequences, 8.4% recorded once. This clonotype was picked up many times. Its target is unknown. V gave up 3 bases and J gave up 3 bases, with 13 bases separating them. Germline CDR1 is MGHDK and CDR2 is SYGVNS. This CDR3 has 15 amino acids. The sample in question was PBMCs, mostly from graft donor cells, obtained 360 days after TCRalphabeta/CD19-depleted stem cell transplant. The chain carries TRBV25-1 and TRBJ2-3, with D tentatively TRBD1 or TRBD2 (5 bases each). This sequence originates from a male patient between 2 and 10 years old who had a stem cell transplant for acute myeloid leukemia, so the T cells may come from the graft donor. The chain's CDR3 is CASSDTRGRTDTQYF. The CDR3 nucleotides are TGTGCCAGCAGTGACACGAGGGGACGGACAGATACGCAGTATTTT.